This record covers a single T cell receptor beta chain. The data were produced by immunoSEQ multiplex PCR, yet TCRdb's version contains in-frame clones alone and is incomplete. The data show several hundred clones, under 75% seen once. The source of the sample is a study of blood T cell dynamics during melanoma immunotherapy. CDR3 length: 17 amino acids. Trimming left V 2 bases short and J 2 bases short, with 18 bases between. The germline CDR1 and CDR2 sequences are MNHEY and SMNVEV (reference sequence). Documented time point: week 3, after first cycle of checkpoint inhibitor. Apart from two fast progressors, RECIST 1.1 response was judged 12 weeks post-infusion.

This chain joins TRBV27 and TRBJ1-2; D might be TRBD1 (6 bases). Sample: central memory CD8+ T cells from blood, taken from a patient treated with checkpoint blockade. The clonotype was recovered from a human donor with melanoma. In DNA, the CDR3 is TGTGCCAGCAGTTTAAGGCACCCCGGAGGGACAAACTATGGCTACACCTTC. Its translation is CASSLRHPGGTNYGYTF.